Listed below are T cell receptor beta chains from one sample, sequenced in a study of response to subunit inactivated influenza vaccine. TCRdb independently ran MiXCR on the RT-PCR reads; one entry per CDR3 protein. The sample gives around 480,000 distinct CDR3 sequences, 10% to 11% of which show up once; over 9.5% is in the top ten. Sequences were derived from PBMCs from blood, sampled about 6 weeks after vaccination. The receptors were gathered from a man in his forties or fifties who received an inactivated influenza vaccine. The CDR3 runs from the conserved cysteine through the conserved F or W. A D gene is named only where the DNA matches it firmly. Rows may omit the clone size; those that give it use once, few, many or a size class.

V: TRBV12-3/TRBV12-4; size: few; D: TRBD1; J: TRBJ1-2; DNA: TGTGCCAGCAGAACAGACAGGGATGGCTACACCTTC; CDR3: CASRTDRDGYTF
V: TRBV6-1; size: .; D: TRBD1; J: TRBJ2-7; DNA: TGTGCCAGCGTCATAGGGCAGGGGGCGTACGAGCAGTACTTC; CDR3: CASVIGQGAYEQYF
V: TRBV12-3/TRBV12-4; size: many; D: TRBD1; J: TRBJ2-7; DNA: TGTGCCAGCAGTCCTCCCGGGACAGGAATCTACGAGCAGTACTTC; CDR3: CASSPPGTGIYEQYF
V: TRBV9; size: few; D: .; J: TRBJ2-3; DNA: TGTGCCAGCAGCGCTCACCCTCGAAAAGGGTGGGTTGAGACGCAGTATTTT; CDR3: CASSAHPRKGWVETQYF
V: TRBV24-1; size: .; D: .; J: TRBJ1-1; DNA: TGTGCCACCAGTGATCGGGGCAGTCGTGAAGCTTTCTTT; CDR3: CATSDRGSREAFF
V: TRBV20-1; size: many; D: TRBD1; J: TRBJ2-3; DNA: TGCAGTGCTAGGAAGGGGACAGGGAGCACAGATACGCAGTATTTT; CDR3: CSARKGTGSTDTQYF
V: TRBV11-1; size: many; D: .; J: TRBJ2-6; DNA: TGTGCCAGCAGCCCCAGTCGGGGGGCAAGCTCTGGGGCCAACGTCCTGACTTTC; CDR3: CASSPSRGASSGANVLTF
V: TRBV7-2; size: few; D: TRBD2; J: TRBJ2-2; DNA: TGTGCCAGCGTCCGGGGGGGGCGTATAAACGGGGAGCTGTTTTTT; CDR3: CASVRGGRINGELFF
V: TRBV3-1; size: few; D: .; J: TRBJ2-7; DNA: TGTGCCAGCAGCCAGGGAAGTCCCTGGATCTCCTACGAGCAGTACTTC; CDR3: CASSQGSPWISYEQYF
V: TRBV12-3/TRBV12-4; size: many; D: TRBD2; J: TRBJ2-3; DNA: TGTGCCAGCAGGAAAGCGGGAGGAAGGGCAGATACGCAGTATTTT; CDR3: CASRKAGGRADTQYF
V: TRBV9; size: few; D: .; J: TRBJ2-7; DNA: TGTGCCAGCAGCGAGGCCGGGGGCGGCACTTCCTACGAGCAGTACTTC; CDR3: CASSEAGGGTSYEQYF
V: TRBV28; size: .; D: TRBD1; J: TRBJ1-1; DNA: TGTGCCAGCAGGGGGACAGATACCTACACTGAAGCTTTCTTT; CDR3: CASRGTDTYTEAFF
V: TRBV7-6; size: many; D: .; J: TRBJ2-1; DNA: TGTGCCAGCAGCGCTGCCCTTTGGACTACCTACAATGAGCAGTTCTTC; CDR3: CASSAALWTTYNEQFF
V: TRBV28; size: few; D: TRBD1; J: TRBJ2-7; DNA: TGTGCCAGCACCGACCGGGACAGGGACTACGAGCAGTACTTC; CDR3: CASTDRDRDYEQYF
V: TRBV5-1; size: few; D: TRBD1; J: TRBJ2-7; DNA: TGCGCCAGCAGCGAATGGCGGACAGGGGGGACCTACGAGCAGTACTTC; CDR3: CASSEWRTGGTYEQYF
V: TRBV28; size: many; D: TRBD2; J: TRBJ2-3; DNA: TGTGCCAGCAGTTTACTAGCGGGCCGCACAGATACGCAGTATTTT; CDR3: CASSLLAGRTDTQYF
V: TRBV20-1; size: .; D: TRBD2; J: TRBJ2-7; DNA: TGCAGTGCTAGAGATGTGGCAGCGGGGGGATACGAGCAGTACTTC; CDR3: CSARDVAAGGYEQYF
V: TRBV18; size: .; D: TRBD2; J: TRBJ2-1; DNA: TGTGCCAGCTCACCAACCCAGGGGCTAGCGGGTGGTAGCTCCTACAATGAGCAGTTCTTC; CDR3: CASSPTQGLAGGSSYNEQFF
V: TRBV18; size: .; D: .; J: TRBJ2-5; DNA: TGTGCCAGCTCACCGGACATCCGACAAGAGACCCAGTACTTC; CDR3: CASSPDIRQETQYF
V: TRBV20-1; size: few; D: .; J: TRBJ2-1; DNA: TGCAGTGCTAGTCCAGGCCTGAATGAGCAGTTCTTC; CDR3: CSASPGLNEQFF
V: TRBV20-1; size: few; D: .; J: TRBJ2-2; DNA: TGCAGTGCTAGAGGCGTGGTCGGGGAGCTGTTTTTT; CDR3: CSARGVVGELFF
V: TRBV28; size: many; D: TRBD1; J: TRBJ2-7; DNA: TGTGCCAGCAGTTGGGACAGGGGGCTGAGGGATGGTTCCTACGAGCAGTACTTC; CDR3: CASSWDRGLRDGSYEQYF
V: TRBV6-2/TRBV6-3; size: few; D: .; J: TRBJ2-5; DNA: TGTGCCAGCAGGTCCCAGTGGGAAAGGGCTACAAGAGAGACCCAGTACTTC; CDR3: CASRSQWERATRETQYF
V: TRBV7-2; size: few; D: .; J: TRBJ2-7; DNA: TGTGCCAGCAGCTTAGGTGTGGGACCCCCCCCCTACGAGCAGTACTTC; CDR3: CASSLGVGPPPYEQYF
V: TRBV5-1; size: few; D: .; J: TRBJ1-5; DNA: TGCGCCAGCAGCCAACAGGGCCCCCAGCCCCAGCATTTT; CDR3: CASSQQGPQPQHF
V: TRBV7-2; size: .; D: .; J: TRBJ1-2; DNA: TGTGCCAGCAGCCCCCGTCACAGTGGGTATGGCTACACCTTC; CDR3: CASSPRHSGYGYTF
V: TRBV20-1; size: few; D: .; J: TRBJ1-1; DNA: TGCAGTGCTAGATATACTAGGGGGATGAACACTGAAGCTTTCTTT; CDR3: CSARYTRGMNTEAFF
V: TRBV29-1; size: .; D: .; J: TRBJ1-1; DNA: TGCAGCGTTACCAATAGAAGGGGAATAATGAACACTGAAGCTTTCTTT; CDR3: CSVTNRRGIMNTEAFF
V: TRBV6-1; size: .; D: .; J: TRBJ1-2; DNA: TGTGCCAGCAGTATAGCGGGACTGTCGGGTTACTATGGCTACACCTTC; CDR3: CASSIAGLSGYYGYTF
V: TRBV2; size: .; D: .; J: TRBJ1-2; DNA: TGTGCCAGCAGTAAAACAGGGATTTACTATGGCTACACCTTC; CDR3: CASSKTGIYYGYTF
V: TRBV6-1; size: few; D: .; J: TRBJ2-3; DNA: TGTGCCAGCAGCTCCCGGCCGGTCGGCACAGATACGCAGTATTTT; CDR3: CASSSRPVGTDTQYF
V: TRBV20-1; size: many; D: .; J: TRBJ2-2; DNA: TGCAGTGCTAGAGCTCTAACAGGGCCGAGGGGGGAGCTGTTTTTT; CDR3: CSARALTGPRGELFF
V: TRBV12-3/TRBV12-4; size: .; D: .; J: TRBJ2-5; DNA: TGTGCCGTCCTCGTCGGGGGGACCCAGTACTTC; CDR3: CAVLVGGTQYF
V: TRBV5-1; size: few; D: .; J: TRBJ2-3; DNA: TGCGCCAGCAGCATCAAGGGGGTTTCGGGCACAGATACGCAGTATTTT; CDR3: CASSIKGVSGTDTQYF
V: TRBV12-3/TRBV12-4; size: few; D: .; J: TRBJ2-7; DNA: TGTGCCAGCAGTGGGGGACCTACGGGGCAGTACTTC; CDR3: CASSGGPTGQYF
V: TRBV6-5; size: .; D: .; J: TRBJ2-6; DNA: TGTGCCAGCAGTTACCACAGACGGATCTCTGGGGCCAACGTCCTGACTTTC; CDR3: CASSYHRRISGANVLTF
V: TRBV4-3; size: once; D: .; J: TRBJ1-2; DNA: TGCGCCAGCAGCCAGGCCCGAGACACCTCCTATGGCTACACCTTC; CDR3: CASSQARDTSYGYTF
V: TRBV15; size: many; D: TRBD1; J: TRBJ2-1; DNA: TGTGCCACCGAAAGAGGGGGGACAGGGATCTACAATGAGCAGTTCTTC; CDR3: CATERGGTGIYNEQFF
V: TRBV13; size: few; D: TRBD2; J: TRBJ2-1; DNA: TGTGCCAGCAGTCATCGTAGCGGGAGCTCCTACAATGAGCAGTTCTTC; CDR3: CASSHRSGSSYNEQFF
V: TRBV4-2; size: few; D: TRBD1; J: TRBJ2-4; DNA: TGTGCCAGCAGCGGACAGGGGTGGGGGATTCAGTACTTC; CDR3: CASSGQGWGIQYF
V: TRBV20-1; size: few; D: .; J: TRBJ1-2; DNA: TGCAGTGCTAGAGGTTACGGGGAGAGGAACTATGGCTACACCTTC; CDR3: CSARGYGERNYGYTF
V: TRBV18; size: few; D: TRBD2; J: TRBJ2-1; DNA: TGTGCCAGCTCACCACCGGGGCTAGCGGGGAACAATGAGCAGTTCTTC; CDR3: CASSPPGLAGNNEQFF